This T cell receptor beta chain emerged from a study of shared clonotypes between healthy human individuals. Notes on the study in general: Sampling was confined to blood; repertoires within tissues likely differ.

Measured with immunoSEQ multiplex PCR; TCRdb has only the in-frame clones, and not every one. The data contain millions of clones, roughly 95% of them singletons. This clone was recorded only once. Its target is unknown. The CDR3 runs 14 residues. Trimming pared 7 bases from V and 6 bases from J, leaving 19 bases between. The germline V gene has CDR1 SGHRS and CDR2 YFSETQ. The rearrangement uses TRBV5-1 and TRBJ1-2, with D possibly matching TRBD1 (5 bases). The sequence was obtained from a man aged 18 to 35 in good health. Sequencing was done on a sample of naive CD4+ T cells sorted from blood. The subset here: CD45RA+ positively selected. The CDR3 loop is CASASGGNANGYTF. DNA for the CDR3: TGCGCCAGCGCTTCCGGGGGTAATGCGAATGGCTACACCTTC.